Listed below are T cell receptor beta chains from one sample, sequenced in a study of OX40 agonist ivuxolimab in advanced cancers. This table comes from immunoSEQ multiplex PCR, and its TCRdb copy is limited to in-frame clones, with some not included. The table lists 77,000 or so clones, about 84% of them singletons, with around 5% in the top ten. The sample here was CD4+ or CD8+ T cells sorted from blood, taken in a trial of the OX40 agonist ivuxolimab. The receptor set was obtained from an adult with an advanced solid tumor such as melanoma, head and neck, liver or kidney cancer. The CDR3 runs from the conserved cysteine through the conserved F or W.

v_call cdr3_aa
TRBV5-1 CASSLGVSGRSHEQFF
TRBV6-5 CASSWGDEQFF
TRBV11-2 CASSLGRTGNTEAFF
TRBV7-9 CASSPAGTYYGYTF
TRBV7-9 CASSSRYEQYF
TRBV15 CATSKGQGQETQYF
TRBV10-2 CASSGRIAGYNEQFF
TRBV27 CASSFGQDSNEQFF
TRBV5-4 CASSQRQVTDIQYF
TRBV7-9 CASSQQGLAQETQYF
TRBV7-5 CVRPDQPQHF
TRBV29-1 CSVDGSDSYNEQFF
TRBV10-2 CASSEYRLGQIVGTQYF
TRBV11-2 CASSLGSYEQYF
TRBV27 CASSPPGQGLQPQHF
TRBV27 CASSLSLGAEAFF
TRBV12-5 CASGSGTSEEQFF
TRBV10-1 CASSESDRYYEQYF
TRBV9 CASSVLGGAGTGELFF
TRBV5-6 CASSGTGPDTQYF
TRBV6-5 CASSLAGTANEKLFF
TRBV10-3 CAISESGGGPGEQYF
TRBV29-1 CSVDFFEGPDTQYF
TRBV10-3 CAIRREADTQYF
TRBV4-2 CASSQDQRLVGEQYF
TRBV20-1 CSAENTEAFF
TRBV10-1 CASSESRTGDVYNEQFF
TRBV7-6 CASSLRRMTDTQYF
TRBV19 CASSPSRNTKDTEAFF
TRBV30 CAWTRTGSSPLHF
TRBV4-1 CASSFYGGDTEAFF
TRBV4-2 CASTREVRGSYEQYF
TRBV19 CASSIGPGIDTQYF
TRBV27 CASSLGTRTIEQFF
TRBV5-6 CASSLAGGGYNEQFF
TRBV9 CASSVVGGPETQYF
TRBV5-4 CASSLQFDSYGYTF
TRBV10-3 CAIRGTNEKLFF
TRBV5-1 CASSLVLQPGTDTQYF
TRBV6-5 CASSYSSLGSSYEQYF
TRBV7-2 CASSLDSGGTEAFF
TRBV5-4 CASSSDRGSSYEQYF
TRBV5-1 CASSKNPGPDTEAFF
TRBV27 CASSLLPSNYNEQFF
TRBV29-1 CSVVGGPTRETQYF
TRBV7-8 CASSAGLALMFSTDTQYF
TRBV7-3 CASSSTPTSANTGELFF
TRBV2 CASSSMTANYGYTF
TRBV2 CASSSKTQYF
TRBV5-1 CASSLGTGGTSGNTIYF
TRBV2 CASSSTGGSYNEQFF
TRBV5-1 CASSDPSIGTGELFF
TRBV6-6 CASSYSTTYEQYF
TRBV6-1 CASSDATGAWYGYTF